These 15 T cell receptor beta chains were sequenced from one sample in a study of blood T cell repertoires in COVID-19. Only in-frame clones appear in the TCRdb table, and some are missing; sequencing was by immunoSEQ multiplex PCR. Among some 200,000 clones listed, roughly 85% were seen once. The sequenced sample consisted of PBMCs or T cells enriched from blood (not recorded which). The origin of the receptors is a woman between 50 and 59 years old who had been exposed to COVID-19.

The gene calls are TRBV11-2 and TRBJ1-6, with D possibly being TRBD1 (5 bases). CDR3 length: 16 amino acids. Trimming pared 4 bases from V and 5 bases from J, leaving 15 bases between. Per germline, CDR1 SGHAT and CDR2 FQNNGV. The CDR3: CASSWSPRADNSPLHF. CDR3 DNA sequence: TGTGCCAGCAGCTGGTCTCCCAGGGCGGATAATTCACCCCTCCACTTT.

V is TRBV14 and J is TRBJ1-1; D is unresolved. The CDR3 loop spans 17 amino acids. V was cut by 1 base and J by 1 base, with 16 bases left in between. Germline V lookup: CDR1 SGHDN, CDR2 FVKESK. CDR3 loop: CASSQGVRAVRNTEAFF. CDR3 DNA: TGTGCCAGCAGCCAAGGTGTTCGCGCGGTTAGGAACACTGAAGCTTTCTTT.

The genes are TRBV2 and TRBJ2-2; no clear D. The ends were cut back, 8 bases at V and 1 base at J, with 17 bases in the middle. Germline CDR1 reads SNHLY; CDR2 reads FYNNEI. The CDR3 consists of 16 residues. CDR3: CASLGEQTLNTGELFF. The CDR3, as DNA: TGTGCCAGCTTAGGCGAACAGACCTTGAACACCGGGGAGCTGTTTTTT.

The chain employs TRBV27 and TRBJ2-1; no definite D call. The length of the CDR3 is 15 residues. Germline assignment: CDR1 MNHEY and CDR2 SMNVEV (reference sequence). Trimming took off 4 bases at V and 0 bases at J, with 10 bases between the two ends. The CDR3 DNA reads as TGTGCCAGCAGTTCACCCGACATCTCCTACAATGAGCAGTTCTTC. Residues: CASSSPDISYNEQFF.

V usage is TRBV3-1 (or the pseudogene TRBV3-2) and J usage is TRBJ1-2; 8 bases fit TRBD1. The length of the CDR3 is 15 residues. With V trimmed by 0 bases and J by 6 bases, 6 bases remained unmatched. Germline CDR1 and CDR2: LGHDT and YNNKEL (reference sequence). The CDR3: CASSQEGQDPHGYTF. The CDR3 DNA reads TGTGCCAGCAGCCAAGAGGGACAGGACCCTCATGGCTACACCTTC.

This clone was observed a single time. The rearrangement joins TRBV15 to TRBJ1-4; D is perhaps TRBD1 (5 bases). The CDR3 sequence is 15 residues long. The ends were cut back, 6 bases at V and 8 bases at J, with 19 bases in the middle. From germline, CDR1 is LNHNV and CDR2 YYDKDF (reference sequence). CDR3 DNA sequence: TGTGCCACCAGTAGGGCCCCTGGGGGGACCGAAAAACTGTTTTTT. Translation: CATSRAPGGTEKLFF.

This chain connects TRBV11-2 to TRBJ1-3; TRBD1 agrees at 10 bases. There are 19 residues in the CDR3. Losses at the gene ends were 5 bases for V and 2 bases for J; bases not matched to a gene: 15. From germline, CDR1 is SGHAT and CDR2 FQNNGV. The CDR3 reads CASSRQGASGGSTGNTIYF. The CDR3 nucleotides are TGTGCCAGCAGCCGACAGGGGGCAAGTGGTGGGAGTACTGGAAACACCATATATTTT. Combining the CDR3 with reference TRBV11-2 and TRBJ1-3 gives the whole variable domain EAGVAQSPRYKIIEKRQSVAFWCNPISGHATLYWYQQILGQGPKLLIQFQNNGVVDDSQLPKDRFSAERLKGVDSTLKIQPAKLEDSAVYLCASSRQGASGGSTGNTIYFGEGSWLTVV.

This chain uses TRBV7-9 with TRBJ2-3, with 12 bases that match TRBD2. This CDR3 comprises 14 residues. V gave up 5 bases and J gave up 5 bases; unmatched junction bases: 2. The germline V gene encodes CDR1 SEHNR and CDR2 FQNEAQ (reference sequence). The CDR3 here is CASSRLAGVDTQYF. The CDR3 DNA reads TGTGCCAGCAGCCGACTAGCGGGGGTAGATACGCAGTATTTT.

The chain combines TRBV11-2 with TRBJ1-1; 8 bases fit TRBD1. The CDR3 is 15 residues long. V lost 5 bases to trimming and J lost 3 bases; unmatched junction nucleotides: 8. In germline, CDR1 is SGHAT, CDR2 FQNNGV. The chain's CDR3 is CASSPLQGADTEAFF. DNA for the CDR3: TGTGCCAGCAGCCCCCTGCAGGGGGCGGACACTGAAGCTTTCTTT. The full variable domain, completed using reference TRBV11-2 and TRBJ1-1, is EAGVAQSPRYKIIEKRQSVAFWCNPISGHATLYWYQQILGQGPKLLIQFQNNGVVDDSQLPKDRFSAERLKGVDSTLKIQPAKLEDSAVYLCASSPLQGADTEAFFGQGTRLTVV.

The chain links TRBV15 to TRBJ1-5, with D possibly being TRBD1 (6 bases). Germline V gene sequence: CDR1 LNHNV, CDR2 YYDKDF (reference sequence). The CDR3 has 15 amino acids. The ends were cut back, 3 bases at V and 5 bases at J, with 14 bases in the middle. This chain's CDR3 is CATSSDRTRDQPQHF. CDR3 coding DNA: TGTGCCACCAGCAGCGACAGGACAAGGGATCAGCCCCAGCATTTT.

Here the CDR3 reads CASSQDPPGAGGETQYF. CDR3 nucleotide sequence: TGCGCCAGCAGCCAAGATCCGCCGGGGGCGGGAGGGGAGACCCAGTACTTC. The V and J genes are TRBV4-1 and TRBJ2-5; 9 bases fit TRBD2. The germline V gene encodes CDR1 MGHRA and CDR2 YSYEKL. The CDR3 runs 17 residues. Losses at the gene ends were 0 bases for V and 5 bases for J; bases not matched to a gene: 10.

This clone was seen just once. V usage is TRBV18 and J usage is TRBJ1-3; no clear D. V was trimmed by 2 bases and J by 0 bases, leaving 8 bases between them. CDR3 length: 15 amino acids. CDR1 is KGHSH, CDR2 LQKENI, per germline. The CDR3 region has the DNA TGTGCCAGCTCACCAACCGCGAGCTCTGGAAACACCATATATTTT. It yields the protein CASSPTASSGNTIYF.

This clone was picked up a small number of times. The CDR3 sequence is CASSQGSGGEKGYTF. CDR3 nucleotides: TGCGCCAGCAGCCAAGGGTCCGGGGGTGAGAAGGGCTACACCTTC. This chain joins TRBV4-1 and TRBJ1-2; weak D call: TRBD1 (5 bases). Germline V gene sequence: CDR1 MGHRA, CDR2 YSYEKL. Trimming pared 1 base from V and 8 bases from J, leaving 17 bases between. This CDR3 region has 15 residues.

The V and J genes are TRBV19 and TRBJ2-7, with 9 positions matching TRBD2. CDR1 and CDR2 from the germline V gene are LNHDA and SQIVND (reference sequence). There are 15 residues in the CDR3. The V gene end was trimmed by 3 bases and the J gene end by 6 bases; junction bases not matched to a gene: 9. The CDR3 DNA sequence: TGTGCCAGTAGTATGGAAGCGGGGGGAATTTCCGAGCAGTACTTC. Translation gives CASSMEAGGISEQYF. Full variable domain (rest looked up from reference TRBV19 and TRBJ2-7): DGGITQSPKYLFRKEGQNVTLSCEQNLNHDAMYWYRQDPGQGLRLIYYSQIVNDFQKGDIAEGYSVSREKKESFPLTVTSAQKNPTAFYLCASSMEAGGISEQYFGPGTRLTVT.

V usage is TRBV10-2 and J usage is TRBJ2-7; the match to TRBD2 covers 9 bases. The V and J ends lost 2 bases and 0 bases, in that order; junction bases with no gene match: 11. This CDR3 has 18 amino acids. In germline, CDR1 is WSHSY, CDR2 SAAADI. The CDR3 reads CASSERGLAGHRSYEQYF. CDR3 sequence (DNA): TGCGCCAGCAGTGAGCGGGGGCTAGCGGGGCACCGCTCCTACGAGCAGTACTTC.